The 25 T cell receptor beta chains below come from one sample, sequenced in a study of human CD8 memory T cell subsets. The authors made TCR beta libraries using UMI-labeled 5' RACE. TCRdb reprocessed the 5' RACE reads, keeping one entry per CDR3 protein, no DNA. The sample features around 4,500 distinct CDR3 sequences, with 20% to 25% in its top ten. The sequencing sample was made of CD8+ T cells from PBMCs. The receptors here all came from a human donor in good health.

The J gene is TRBJ2-7, the V gene TRBV20-1; TCRdb picks TRBD1, but there is no DNA to check that call. CDR3 length equals 14 residues. Germline V gene lookup returns CDR1 DFQATT and CDR2 SNEGSKA (reference sequence). CDR3 amino acids: CSASHGGDSYEQYF.

The V call is TRBV6-4, the J call TRBJ2-3; no DNA is available, so the TRBD2 call from TCRdb remains unchecked. Germline V gene data show CDR1 as MRHNA and CDR2 as SNTAGT. The CDR3 has 16 amino acids. CDR3 protein: CASSDGPPGGENTQYF.

This rearrangement joins TRBV29-1 to TRBJ1-2. Germline CDR1 SQVTM, CDR2 ANQGSEA. The CDR3 extends over 14 amino acids. CDR3 region: CSVEEKSGGYGYTF.

V usage is TRBV2 and J usage is TRBJ2-1; as DNA is missing, the TRBD2 call by TCRdb cannot be tested. This CDR3 is 16 amino acids long. CDR1 is SNHLY, CDR2 FYNNEI, per germline. The CDR3 sequence: CASSELRVSSYNEQFF.

The J gene is TRBJ2-7, the V gene TRBV4-2. In germline, CDR1 is LGHNA, CDR2 YNFKEQ. The CDR3 consists of 15 residues. CDR3: CASSQEDAGPYEQYF.

V usage is TRBV14 and J usage is TRBJ2-1; TCRdb's assignment of TRBD1 cannot be checked, as there is no DNA. The length of the CDR3 is 13 residues. The germline CDR1 and CDR2 sequences are SGHDN and FVKESK. CDR3 loop: CASSQVGQREQFF.

This chain joins TRBV5-1 and TRBJ2-7; there is no DNA to check the TCRdb D call of TRBD1. This CDR3 is built from 15 residues. In germline, CDR1 is SGHRS, CDR2 YFSETQ. CDR3 residues: CASSYTGGLSYEQYF.

The V gene is TRBV21-1, the J gene TRBJ2-2. TRBV21-1 is a pseudogene locus. The CDR3 has 16 amino acids. The CDR3 spells CASSKPGGSDTGELFF.

This clonotype is labeled medium-sized based on frequency. This chain links TRBV28 with TRBJ2-1; TCRdb calls TRBD1, which cannot be checked without DNA. Germline V gene data show CDR1 as MDHEN and CDR2 as SYDVKM. CDR3 size: 14 residues. Here the CDR3 reads CASSFATDYNEQFF.

Measured by frequency, this clonotype is medium-sized. The V gene is TRBV6-4, the J gene TRBJ2-2. The germline CDR1 and CDR2 sequences are MRHNA and SNTAGT. The CDR3 loop spans 16 amino acids. CDR3 sequence reads: CASSDSTSGNTGELFF.

J is TRBJ2-1 and V is TRBV6-5. This CDR3 region has 11 residues. Per the germline V gene, CDR1 is MNHEY and CDR2 is SVGAGI. The CDR3 region is CASSFLNEQFF.

This clonotype shows up as medium-sized by frequency. V usage is TRBV28 and J usage is TRBJ2-3; TCRdb's D call of TRBD2 is untestable without DNA. The CDR3 spans 16 residues. From germline, CDR1 is MDHEN and CDR2 SYDVKM. CDR3: CASSLWGGSGTDTQYF.

The rearrangement joins TRBV11-2 to TRBJ2-2; TCRdb proposes TRBD2, but this gene call is untestable without DNA. CDR3 length: 17 residues. Germline V gives CDR1 SGHAT, CDR2 FQNNGV. The CDR3 sequence is CASSLLGLAGGTGELFF.

This chain uses TRBV7-9 with TRBJ2-7; no DNA is available, so the TRBD2 call from TCRdb remains unchecked. Germline values: CDR1 SEHNR, CDR2 FQNEAQ (reference sequence). CDR3 length: 18 amino acids. The chain's CDR3 is CASSFISVRGGRFYEQYF.

The CDR3 loop is CASSLRDSVDEQYF. V and J are TRBV6-2 or TRBV6-3 and TRBJ2-7; no DNA is available, so the TRBD1 call from TCRdb remains unchecked. The CDR3 extends over 14 amino acids. CDR1 is MNHEY and CDR2 is SVGEGT in the germline V gene.

By frequency, this clonotype registers medium-sized. The rearrangement joins TRBV29-1 to TRBJ2-7; there is no DNA to check the TCRdb D call of TRBD1. The CDR3 is 14 amino acids. Germline values: CDR1 SQVTM, CDR2 ANQGSEA. The CDR3 loop reads CSGATDREPYEQYF.

Considering frequency, this clonotype is medium-sized. This sequence joins TRBV25-1 and TRBJ2-3; there is no DNA to check the TCRdb D call of TRBD1. Germline V gene lookup returns CDR1 MGHDK and CDR2 SYGVNS. CDR3 length equals 14 residues. CDR3 amino acids: CASSESGETDTQYF.

This clonotype is medium-sized by frequency. The CDR3 protein is CASSYREADTQYF. This rearrangement joins TRBV6-2 or TRBV6-3 to TRBJ2-3. Germline assignment: CDR1 MNHEY and CDR2 SVGEGT. The CDR3 contains 13 residues.

This chain links TRBV10-1 with TRBJ2-7. This CDR3 has 13 amino acids. The V gene's germline CDR1 is WNHNN and CDR2 SYGVQD (reference sequence). CDR3 protein: CASSEGGGYEQYF.

V usage is TRBV6-2 or TRBV6-3 and J usage is TRBJ2-5; checking the TCRdb D call of TRBD2 is not possible without DNA. The germline CDR1 and CDR2 sequences are MNHEY and SVGEGT. CDR3 size: 18 residues. The CDR3 sequence: CASSYWASGGHRQETQYF.

This sequence joins TRBV7-8 and TRBJ2-7; TCRdb names TRBD2, which stays unverified in the absence of DNA. Germline CDR1 and CDR2: SGHVS and FQNEAQ. The CDR3 is 18 residues long. CDR3 sequence: CASSSRLAGGRSTYEQYF.

This sequence joins TRBV20-1 and TRBJ2-1; TCRdb selects TRBD2, and the lack of DNA leaves this call unchecked. Germline V CDR1 and CDR2: DFQATT, SNEGSKA (reference sequence). CDR3 length equals 13 residues. The chain's CDR3 is CSARGLADHEQFF.

The CDR3 is CSASGRRSTDTQYF. The chain employs TRBV20-1 and TRBJ2-3; the D call from TCRdb, TRBD2, cannot be confirmed without DNA. Germline V gene lookup returns CDR1 DFQATT and CDR2 SNEGSKA (reference sequence). This CDR3 is built from 14 residues.

V is TRBV6-4 and J is TRBJ2-3; there is no DNA to check the TCRdb D call of TRBD2. From germline, CDR1 is MRHNA and CDR2 SNTAGT. The CDR3 length is 15 residues. CDR3 protein: CASSQAGGQADTQYF.

The V and J genes are TRBV25-1 and TRBJ1-5; absent DNA, TCRdb's TRBD1 call cannot be checked. The CDR3 loop spans 17 amino acids. Germline CDR1 MGHDK, CDR2 SYGVNS. The CDR3 loop is CASSEALPGDSNQPQHF.